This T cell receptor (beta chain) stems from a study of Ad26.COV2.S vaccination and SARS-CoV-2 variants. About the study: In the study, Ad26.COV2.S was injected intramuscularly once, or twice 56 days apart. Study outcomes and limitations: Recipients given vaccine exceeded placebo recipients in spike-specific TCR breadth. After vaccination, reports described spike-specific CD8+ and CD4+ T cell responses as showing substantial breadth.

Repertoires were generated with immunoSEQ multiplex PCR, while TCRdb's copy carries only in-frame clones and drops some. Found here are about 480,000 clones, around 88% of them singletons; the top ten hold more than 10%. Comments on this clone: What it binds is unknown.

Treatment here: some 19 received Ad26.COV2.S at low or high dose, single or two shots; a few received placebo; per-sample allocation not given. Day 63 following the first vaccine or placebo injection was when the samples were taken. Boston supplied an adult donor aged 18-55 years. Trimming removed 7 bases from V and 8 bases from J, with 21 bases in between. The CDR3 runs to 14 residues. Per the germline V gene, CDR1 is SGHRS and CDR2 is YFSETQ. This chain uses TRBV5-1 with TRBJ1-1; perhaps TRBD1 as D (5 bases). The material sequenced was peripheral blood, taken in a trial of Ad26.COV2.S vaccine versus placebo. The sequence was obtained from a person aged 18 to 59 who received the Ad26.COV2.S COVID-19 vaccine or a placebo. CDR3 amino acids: CASFLPGTPDEAFF. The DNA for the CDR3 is TGCGCCAGCTTCCTCCCTGGGACGCCGGACGAAGCTTTCTTT.